The source of this TCR beta chain is a study of cytomegalovirus exposure and HLA in healthy donors. The study, taken as a whole, reports: 164 TCR beta chains were listed as cytomegalovirus-associated. A later analysis found first-cohort TCR clusters tended to co-occur in the 95 to 150 validation repertoires.

This CDR3 is built from 16 residues. With 5 bases removed from V and 2 bases from J, the gap between germline ends came to 16 bases. CDR1 and CDR2 from the germline V gene are MNHEY and SMNVEV (reference sequence). The repertoire was sequenced with immunoSEQ multiplex PCR; TCRdb's copy has only in-frame clones and lacks some. The sample records roughly 130,000 clones, about nine tenths being singletons. Details on this clone: What it binds is unknown.

The donors formed part of the roughly 120-subject validation cohort, distinct from the roughly 700-subject first cohort. The sample consisted of PBMCs. This TCR derives from a woman between 25 and 40 years old in good health and CMV-seropositive. This chain uses TRBV27 with TRBJ2-1; D is possibly TRBD2 (7 bases). The CDR3 bases are TGTGCCAGCAGTCCGGGGGGCGGCGAAACCTACAATGAGCAGTTCTTC. It codes for CASSPGGGETYNEQFF.